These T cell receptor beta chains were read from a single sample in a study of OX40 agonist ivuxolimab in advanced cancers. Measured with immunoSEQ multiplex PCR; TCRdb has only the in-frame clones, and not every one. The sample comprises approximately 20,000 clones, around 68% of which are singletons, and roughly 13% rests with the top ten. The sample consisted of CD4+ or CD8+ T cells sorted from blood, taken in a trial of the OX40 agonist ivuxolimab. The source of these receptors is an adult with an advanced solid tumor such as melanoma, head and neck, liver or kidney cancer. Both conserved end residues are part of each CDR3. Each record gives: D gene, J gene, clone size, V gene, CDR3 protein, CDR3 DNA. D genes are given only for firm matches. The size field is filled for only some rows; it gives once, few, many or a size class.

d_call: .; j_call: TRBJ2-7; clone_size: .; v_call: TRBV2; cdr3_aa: CASVGRSYEQYF; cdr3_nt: TGTGCCAGCGTGGGCAGGTCCTACGAGCAGTACTTC
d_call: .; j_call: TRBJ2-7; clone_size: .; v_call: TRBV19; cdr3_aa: CASSSRYYGAPYEQYF; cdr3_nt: TGTGCCAGTAGTAGCCGCTACTACGGGGCACCCTACGAGCAGTACTTC
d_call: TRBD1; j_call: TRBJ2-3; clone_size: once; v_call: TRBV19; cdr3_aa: CASRGQGVDTQYF; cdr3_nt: TGTGCCAGTCGCGGACAGGGGGTAGATACGCAGTATTTT
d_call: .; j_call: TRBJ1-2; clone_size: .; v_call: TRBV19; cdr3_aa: CASSPGLSGYTF; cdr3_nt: TGTGCCAGTAGTCCAGGGTTGAGTGGCTACACCTTC
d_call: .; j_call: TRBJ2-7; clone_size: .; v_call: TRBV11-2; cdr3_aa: CASLMGGQQYF; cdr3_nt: TGTGCCAGCCTGATGGGGGGGCAGCAGTACTTC
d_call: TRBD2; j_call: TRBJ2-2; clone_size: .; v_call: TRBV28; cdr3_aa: CASSPTSGNTGELFF; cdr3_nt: TGTGCCAGCAGCCCAACTAGCGGGAACACCGGGGAGCTGTTTTTT
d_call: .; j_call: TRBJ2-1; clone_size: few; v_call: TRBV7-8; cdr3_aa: CASSPVSYNEQFF; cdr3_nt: TGTGCCAGCAGCCCCGTCTCCTACAATGAGCAGTTCTTC
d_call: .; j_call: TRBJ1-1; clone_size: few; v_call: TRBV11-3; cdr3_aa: CASSLARATEAFF; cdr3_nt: TGTGCCAGCAGCTTAGCCAGGGCGACTGAAGCTTTCTTT
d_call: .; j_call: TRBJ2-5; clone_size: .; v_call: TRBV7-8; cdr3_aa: CASSLGAPGTQYF; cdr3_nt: TGTGCCAGCAGCTTAGGCGCCCCTGGGACCCAGTACTTC
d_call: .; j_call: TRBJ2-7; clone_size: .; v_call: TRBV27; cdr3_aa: CASSEWSSYEQYF; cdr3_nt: TGTGCCAGCAGTGAATGGAGCTCCTACGAGCAGTACTTC
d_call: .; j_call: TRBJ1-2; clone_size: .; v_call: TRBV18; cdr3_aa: CASSPGPNYGYTF; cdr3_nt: TGTGCCAGCTCACCAGGTCCCAACTATGGCTACACCTTC
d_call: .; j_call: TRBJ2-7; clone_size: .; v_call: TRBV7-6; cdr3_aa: CASSTMGDFWGEQYF; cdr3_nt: TGTGCCAGCAGCACAATGGGGGACTTTTGGGGCGAGCAGTACTTC
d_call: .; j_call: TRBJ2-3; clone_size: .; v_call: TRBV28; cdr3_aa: CASSLGTSTDTQYF; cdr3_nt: TGTGCCAGCAGTTTAGGTACAAGCACAGATACGCAGTATTTT
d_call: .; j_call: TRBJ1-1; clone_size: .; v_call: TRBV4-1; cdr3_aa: CASSPGQGRPEAFF; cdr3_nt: TGCGCCAGCAGCCCCGGCCAGGGACGCCCTGAAGCTTTCTTT
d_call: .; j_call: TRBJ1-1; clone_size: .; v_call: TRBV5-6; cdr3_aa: CASSLQGGDTEAFF; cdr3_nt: TGTGCCAGCAGCTTGCAGGGTGGGGACACTGAAGCTTTCTTT
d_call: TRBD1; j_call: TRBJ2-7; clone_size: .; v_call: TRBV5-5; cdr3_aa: CASSFFRDSASYEQYF; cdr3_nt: TGTGCCAGCAGCTTCTTCCGGGACAGTGCTTCCTACGAGCAGTACTTC
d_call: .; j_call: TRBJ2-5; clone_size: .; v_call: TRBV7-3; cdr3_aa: CASSHGVGSETQYF; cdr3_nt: TGTGCCAGCAGCCATGGGGTAGGGTCAGAGACCCAGTACTTC
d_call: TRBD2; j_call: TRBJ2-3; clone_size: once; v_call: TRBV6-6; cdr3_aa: CASSSLAGATDTQYF; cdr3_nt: TGTGCCAGCAGTTCCCTAGCGGGGGCCACAGATACGCAGTATTTT
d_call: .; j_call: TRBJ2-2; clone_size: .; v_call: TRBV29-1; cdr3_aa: CSVPTAANTGELFF; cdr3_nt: TGCAGCGTGCCGACAGCGGCGAACACCGGGGAGCTGTTTTTT
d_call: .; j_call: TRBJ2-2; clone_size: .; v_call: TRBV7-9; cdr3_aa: CASSLDRYTGELFF; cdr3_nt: TGTGCCAGCAGCTTAGACAGATACACCGGGGAGCTGTTTTTT
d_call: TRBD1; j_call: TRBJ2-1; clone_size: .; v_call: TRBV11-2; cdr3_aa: CASSSNRGNRDYNEQFF; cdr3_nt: TGTGCCAGCAGCTCGAACAGGGGAAACCGGGACTACAATGAGCAGTTCTTC
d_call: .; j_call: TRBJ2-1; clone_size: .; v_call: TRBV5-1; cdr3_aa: CASSFGQSAYNEQFF; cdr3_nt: TGCGCCAGCAGCTTCGGCCAGTCCGCCTACAATGAGCAGTTCTTC
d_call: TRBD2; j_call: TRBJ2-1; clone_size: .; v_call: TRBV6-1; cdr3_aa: CASSEEASGALGYNEQFF; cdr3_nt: TGTGCCAGCAGTGAAGAGGCTAGCGGAGCCCTGGGCTACAATGAGCAGTTCTTC
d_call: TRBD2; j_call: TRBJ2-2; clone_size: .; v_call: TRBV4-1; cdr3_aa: CASSQDQGLAGTGELFF; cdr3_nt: TGCGCCAGCAGCCAAGATCAAGGACTAGCGGGCACCGGGGAGCTGTTTTTT
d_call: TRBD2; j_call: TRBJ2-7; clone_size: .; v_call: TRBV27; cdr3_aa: CASSGQDREGYEQYF; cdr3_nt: TGTGCCAGCAGTGGGCAGGATAGGGAGGGCTACGAGCAGTACTTC
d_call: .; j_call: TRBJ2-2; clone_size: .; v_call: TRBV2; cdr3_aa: CASSKDREYTGELFF; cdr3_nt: TGTGCCAGCAGCAAGGACAGAGAATACACCGGGGAGCTGTTTTTT
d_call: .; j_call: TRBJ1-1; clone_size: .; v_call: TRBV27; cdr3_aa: CASSLMSWNTEAFF; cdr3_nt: TGTGCCAGCAGTTTAATGAGCTGGAACACTGAAGCTTTCTTT
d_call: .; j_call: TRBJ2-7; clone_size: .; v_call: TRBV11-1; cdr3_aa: CASSLGTPEQYF; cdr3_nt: TGTGCCAGCAGCTTAGGGACACCTGAGCAGTACTTC
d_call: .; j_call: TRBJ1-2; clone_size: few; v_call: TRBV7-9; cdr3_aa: CASSLGQGFGYTF; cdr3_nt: TGTGCCAGCAGCTTGGGGCAGGGGTTTGGCTACACCTTC
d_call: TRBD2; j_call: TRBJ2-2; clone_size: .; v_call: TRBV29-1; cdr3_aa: CSVYGAGSNTGELFF; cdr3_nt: TGCAGCGTTTATGGAGCGGGATCGAACACCGGGGAGCTGTTTTTT
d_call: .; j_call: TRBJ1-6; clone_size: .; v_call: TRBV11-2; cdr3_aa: CASSSGQPGDSPLHF; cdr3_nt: TGTGCCAGCAGCTCAGGACAACCGGGAGATTCACCCCTCCACTTT
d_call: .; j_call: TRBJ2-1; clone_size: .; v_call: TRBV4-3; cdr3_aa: CASSQVAGEAYNEQFF; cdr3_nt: TGCGCCAGCAGCCAAGTTGCGGGTGAAGCCTACAATGAGCAGTTCTTC
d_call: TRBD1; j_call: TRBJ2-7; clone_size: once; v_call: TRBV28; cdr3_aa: CASSPLGRGNEQYF; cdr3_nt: TGTGCCAGCAGTCCCCTGGGCAGGGGGAACGAGCAGTACTTC
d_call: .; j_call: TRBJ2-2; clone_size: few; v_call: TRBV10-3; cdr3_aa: CAISVKNTGELFF; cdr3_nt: TGTGCCATCAGTGTGAAGAACACCGGGGAGCTGTTTTTT
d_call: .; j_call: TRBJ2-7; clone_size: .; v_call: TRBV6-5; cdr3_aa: CASSYDGGSYEQYF; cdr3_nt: TGTGCCAGCAGTTACGACGGGGGCTCCTACGAGCAGTACTTC
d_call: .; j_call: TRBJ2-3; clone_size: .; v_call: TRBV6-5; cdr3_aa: CASSYSGPTDTQYF; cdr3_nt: TGTGCCAGCAGTTACTCGGGGCCCACAGATACGCAGTATTTT
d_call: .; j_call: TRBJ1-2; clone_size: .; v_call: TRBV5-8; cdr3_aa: CASSFDSLNYGYTF; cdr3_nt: TGTGCCAGCAGCTTTGACAGCTTGAACTATGGCTACACCTTC
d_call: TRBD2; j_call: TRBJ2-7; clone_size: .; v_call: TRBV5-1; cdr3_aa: CASRVSSGAYEQYF; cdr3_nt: TGCGCCAGCAGAGTTTCTAGCGGGGCCTACGAGCAGTACTTC
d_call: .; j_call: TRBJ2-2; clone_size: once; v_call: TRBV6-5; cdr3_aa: CASSYGVTGELFF; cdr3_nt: TGTGCCAGCAGTTACGGTGTTACCGGGGAGCTGTTTTTT
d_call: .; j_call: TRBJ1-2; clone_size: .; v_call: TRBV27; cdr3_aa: CASSGRYGLANYGYTF; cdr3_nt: TGTGCCAGCAGTGGACGGTACGGTCTTGCCAACTATGGCTACACCTTC